This T cell receptor (beta chain) was captured in a study of T cell responses to AZD1222 COVID-19 vaccine. Trimming removed 3 bases at V and 5 bases at J, with 11 bases between. There are 14 residues in the CDR3. Germline V gene data show CDR1 as LNHDA and CDR2 as SQIVND (reference sequence). The table came from immunoSEQ multiplex PCR; TCRdb's copy has only in-frame clones and leaves some out. The sample yields approximately 300,000 clones, 90% to 95% seen once. The rearrangement links TRBV19 to TRBJ1-5; tentative D call: TRBD1 (6 bases). Sequencing was performed on peripheral blood, taken 28 days after the second AZD1222 dose. The TCR originated in an adult who received the AZD1222 COVID-19 vaccine. CDR3 region: CASSIVEGDQPQHF. The CDR3 coding sequence is TGTGCCAGTAGTATCGTAGAGGGGGATCAGCCCCAGCATTTT.